Listed below are T cell receptor beta chains from one sample, sequenced in a study of cytomegalovirus exposure and HLA in healthy donors. Generated by immunoSEQ multiplex PCR, the TCRdb table keeps only in-frame clones and is missing some. The sample contains roughly 180,000 clones, approximately 86% of which appear only once. The sample was PBMCs. The receptors shown here come from a male donor in good health and CMV-seronegative. Both conserved end residues are part of each CDR3. The order of the fields is D gene, V gene, clone size, CDR3 protein. D genes are given only for firm matches. Part of the rows lack a size; the others show once, few, many or a class for expanded clones.

D: -
V: TRBV9
size: -
CDR3: CASSPTTGNSNQPQHF

D: -
V: TRBV20-1
size: -
CDR3: CSARWDTEQYF

D: -
V: TRBV14
size: -
CDR3: CASSQDGAKAFF

D: -
V: TRBV13
size: -
CDR3: CASSTSREWGTDTQYF

D: TRBD2
V: TRBV19
size: -
CDR3: CASSILAGVTGELFF

D: -
V: TRBV6-1
size: -
CDR3: CASSEDPRSYEQYF

D: -
V: TRBV7-2
size: -
CDR3: CASSSGVNSIQYF

D: -
V: TRBV2
size: -
CDR3: CASSAGQPWSYGYTF

D: -
V: TRBV30
size: -
CDR3: CASGSPLHF

D: TRBD2
V: TRBV5-1
size: -
CDR3: CASSLGPSGGQGDTQYF

D: -
V: TRBV19
size: -
CDR3: CASSISWRETQYF

D: TRBD1
V: TRBV27
size: -
CDR3: CASSPSTGTLNYGYTF

D: TRBD1
V: TRBV9
size: -
CDR3: CASSSGQGAFNEQFF

D: -
V: TRBV9
size: -
CDR3: CASSVAGQTGNTIYF

D: TRBD1
V: TRBV4-2
size: -
CDR3: CASSTLEGQGKLYGYTF

D: -
V: TRBV27
size: few
CDR3: CASSFRGRETQYF

D: TRBD2
V: TRBV13
size: -
CDR3: CASRPRGGTGELFF

D: -
V: TRBV7-9
size: -
CDR3: CASSLGSTGGQPQHF

D: TRBD2
V: TRBV6-6
size: -
CDR3: CASDRGGLSYEQYF

D: -
V: TRBV20-1
size: -
CDR3: CSAGPYNEQFF

D: -
V: TRBV11-2
size: -
CDR3: CASSLGYKENQPQHF

D: TRBD1
V: TRBV6-6
size: -
CDR3: CASRSTGQEAFF

D: TRBD1
V: TRBV6-5
size: -
CDR3: CASSLGQGIRNIQYF

D: -
V: TRBV9
size: -
CDR3: CASSVSPDTQYF

D: TRBD2
V: TRBV10-3
size: -
CDR3: CAISGKASGVQETQYF

D: -
V: TRBV7-9
size: -
CDR3: CASSFGVSSYEQYF

D: -
V: TRBV5-4
size: -
CDR3: CASSFPSGGQETQYF

D: TRBD1
V: TRBV6-5
size: -
CDR3: CASSSATGRSTDTQYF

D: -
V: TRBV4-1
size: -
CDR3: CASSRLQGGSGYTF

D: TRBD1
V: TRBV6-5
size: once
CDR3: CASSLRQGGTEAFF

D: -
V: TRBV28
size: -
CDR3: CASSLTGSLADTQYF

D: -
V: TRBV14
size: -
CDR3: CASSRYSTASGNTIYF

D: -
V: TRBV19
size: -
CDR3: CASSNSYSNQPQHF

D: -
V: TRBV19
size: once
CDR3: CASSNRYGNEQFF

D: -
V: TRBV11-2
size: -
CDR3: CASSLFGPSSGGYTF

D: -
V: TRBV6-5
size: -
CDR3: CASSRRVESPGELFF

D: TRBD1
V: TRBV7-9
size: few
CDR3: CASSLVGQSKPQHF

D: TRBD1
V: TRBV7-8
size: -
CDR3: CASSYRDRGSYEQYF

D: TRBD1
V: TRBV9
size: few
CDR3: CASSWGRDRGLAGELFF

D: TRBD1
V: TRBV10-3
size: once
CDR3: CASTDREDSNQPQHF

D: TRBD1
V: TRBV10-2
size: -
CDR3: CASTMGQSPYEQYF

D: -
V: TRBV13
size: -
CDR3: CASSLVGNTEAFF

D: -
V: TRBV30
size: few
CDR3: CAWSLRDGNTIYF

D: -
V: TRBV19
size: once
CDR3: CASSVTGTTVGYTF

D: TRBD2
V: TRBV7-2
size: -
CDR3: CASSVRTSGILYNEQFF

D: TRBD1
V: TRBV27
size: -
CDR3: CASRLQGAAYEQYF

D: -
V: TRBV5-1
size: -
CDR3: CASSLGRGTEAFF

D: -
V: TRBV6-5
size: -
CDR3: CASSYSSLGDYEQYF

D: TRBD1
V: TRBV4-3
size: few
CDR3: CASSPGQGAHEQYF

D: TRBD1
V: TRBV9
size: -
CDR3: CASSVAYRGQNGYTF

D: TRBD1
V: TRBV4-1
size: few
CDR3: CASSPWTGIDGYTF